Below are 14 T cell receptor beta chains sequenced from a single sample in a study of blood T cell repertoires in COVID-19. The table came from immunoSEQ multiplex PCR; TCRdb's copy has only in-frame clones and leaves some out. The sample gives roughly 250,000 clones, around 81% of which show up once; roughly 2.9% is in the top ten. Sequencing input: peripheral blood. The origin of the receptors is a woman aged 55-70 years with active or convalescent COVID-19.

V and J are TRBV3-1 (or the pseudogene TRBV3-2) and TRBJ2-1; the match to TRBD2 covers 7 bases. The V gene end was trimmed by 2 bases and the J gene end by 1 base; junction bases not matched to a gene: 11. CDR1 is LGHDT and CDR2 is YNNKEL in the germline V gene (reference sequence). This CDR3 is built from 18 residues. The CDR3 sequence: CASSQYTPGLYSYNEQFF. As DNA, the CDR3 is TGTGCCAGCAGCCAATACACACCGGGACTATATTCCTACAATGAGCAGTTCTTC.

This clone has only one observation. V gene TRBV20-1 combines with J gene TRBJ1-5; D might be TRBD1 (5 bases). In germline, CDR1 is DFQATT, CDR2 SNEGSKA (reference sequence). The CDR3 consists of 15 residues. Trimming shortened V by 3 bases and J by 6 bases, and 18 bases separated the two germline ends. The CDR3 protein is CSASWSNGGGQPQHF. The CDR3 DNA reads TGCAGTGCTAGTTGGAGTAACGGGGGAGGTCAGCCCCAGCATTTT.

This clone was observed a single time. This chain uses TRBV5-6 with TRBJ2-1, with TRBD2 matching over 8 bases. V trimming: 4 bases; J trimming: 6 bases; junction bases outside the gene matches: 15. CDR3 size: 17 residues. The germline V gene encodes CDR1 SGHDT and CDR2 YYEEEE. The CDR3 is CASSPRYGGGSFNEQFF. The DNA of the CDR3 is TGTGCCAGCAGCCCGCGGTACGGGGGGGGGTCGTTCAATGAGCAGTTCTTC.

The chain has TRBV4-3 and TRBJ2-7, with D perhaps matching TRBD2 (6 bases). V was pared by 0 bases and J by 0 bases, with 12 bases between. Germline values: CDR1 LGHNA, CDR2 YSLEER. CDR3 size: 16 residues. The CDR3 is CASSQDRDWPSYEQYF. The DNA for the CDR3 is TGCGCCAGCAGCCAAGATAGGGACTGGCCCTCCTACGAGCAGTACTTC.

This rearrangement joins TRBV7-3 to TRBJ1-1, with D unclear. V lost 4 bases and J lost 1, with 10 bases in between. Per germline, CDR1 SGHTA and CDR2 FQGTGA. This CDR3 has 14 amino acids. The CDR3 sequence is CASSSAGGNTEAFF. The CDR3 DNA is TGTGCCAGCAGCTCCGCGGGAGGGAACACTGAAGCTTTCTTT.

The rearrangement uses TRBV2 and TRBJ1-6, with 9 bases fitting TRBD1. V was clipped by 6 bases and J by 7 bases; unmatched bases: 7. The CDR3 runs 15 residues. CDR1 and CDR2 from the germline V gene are SNHLY and FYNNEI. CDR3 sequence: CASRGQGAGNSPLHF. The CDR3, as DNA: TGTGCCAGCAGGGGACAGGGCGCAGGGAATTCACCCCTCCACTTT.

This chain connects TRBV4-1 to TRBJ2-2; TRBD1 might be the D (6 bases). Germline V lookup: CDR1 MGHRA, CDR2 YSYEKL. Trimming removed 0 bases at V and 5 bases at J, with 10 bases between. This CDR3 region has 15 residues. CDR3 in DNA: TGCGCCAGCAGCCAAGACCAGGGGAGAACCGGGGAGCTGTTTTTT. Its translation: CASSQDQGRTGELFF.

This clone was detected only once. The V and J genes are TRBV19 and TRBJ1-2, with 8 bases matching TRBD1. Germline V gene data show CDR1 as LNHDA and CDR2 as SQIVND (reference sequence). The CDR3 runs to 16 residues. V lost 5 bases and J lost 8; bases outside the gene matches: 16. CDR3 DNA sequence: TGTGCCAGTAGTCCTCGACGCCGGACAGGGAGGAACGGCTACACCTTC. Amino acid sequence: CASSPRRRTGRNGYTF.

This chain connects TRBV2 to TRBJ2-7; 9 bases are a match to TRBD1. CDR1 and CDR2 (germline): SNHLY, FYNNEI. Trimming took 6 bases from V and 2 from J; bases not matched to a gene: 8. The CDR3 is 15 amino acids. The CDR3 is CASRPGTGRPYEQYF. The CDR3, as DNA: TGTGCCAGCAGACCCGGGACAGGGAGACCCTACGAGCAGTACTTC.

The gene calls are TRBV3-1 (or the pseudogene TRBV3-2) and TRBJ1-2; D perhaps matches TRBD1 (6 bases). From germline, CDR1 is LGHDT and CDR2 YNNKEL (reference sequence). Trimming cost V 3 bases and J 2 bases, with 16 bases left between them. The CDR3 has 16 residues. In DNA, the CDR3 is TGTGCCAGCAGCCACCGGATGAAGGGACAAAACTATGGCTACACCTTC. Amino acid sequence: CASSHRMKGQNYGYTF.

V and J are TRBV28 and TRBJ1-5; D not certain. V was cut by 6 bases and J by 0 bases, with 6 bases left in between. Germline V gene lookup returns CDR1 MDHEN and CDR2 SYDVKM. This CDR3 has 13 residues. The CDR3 sequence: CASRAVSNQPQHF. The CDR3, as DNA: TGTGCCAGCAGGGCGGTTAGCAATCAGCCCCAGCATTTT.

This clone was found a few times. The chain joins TRBV2 to TRBJ2-1; 13 bases agree with TRBD2. Per germline, CDR1 SNHLY and CDR2 FYNNEI. J lost 8 bases, V lost 8 bases, and 12 bases had no gene match. CDR3 length: 16 residues. The CDR3 reads CASQRLAGGNFHEQFF. In DNA form, the CDR3 reads TGTGCCAGCCAAAGACTAGCGGGGGGAAACTTTCATGAGCAGTTCTTC.

The chain couples TRBV6-6 to TRBJ1-5, with D maybe TRBD1 (5 bases). Germline lookup yields CDR1 MNHNY and CDR2 SVGAGI (reference sequence). Trimming stripped 5 bases from V and 6 bases from J, with 26 bases between. The CDR3 spans 18 residues. The CDR3 sequence: CASSQAREAGPPGQPQHF. CDR3 nucleotides: TGTGCCAGCAGTCAGGCTAGGGAAGCAGGGCCACCGGGTCAGCCCCAGCATTTT.

This clone turned up a few times. The chain carries TRBV6-2 or TRBV6-3 and TRBJ1-6, with D uncertain. This CDR3 is 15 amino acids long. With 4 bases removed from V and 2 bases from J, the gap between germline ends came to 9 bases. CDR1 and CDR2 from the germline V gene are MNHEY and SVGEGT. CDR3 residues: CASSSREAYNSPLHF. For the CDR3, the DNA is TGTGCCAGCAGTTCACGGGAAGCCTATAATTCACCCCTCCACTTT.